These 27 T cell receptor beta chains were all obtained from the same sample, sequenced in a study of T cell repertoires in cytomegalovirus infection. TCRdb processed the reads anew with MiXCR; each CDR3 protein has one entry. Among 65,000 to 90,000 distinct CDR3 sequences listed, 3% to 4.5% were seen once. The sample consisted of PBMCs. These receptors came from a human donor in good health (CMV status not recorded). Some clones in this sample may be carry-over from other donors' samples.

This clonotype was counted at least ten times. The chain recombines TRBV7-9 with TRBJ2-5; no definite D call. Trimming pared 6 bases from V and 5 bases from J, leaving 16 bases between. Per germline, CDR1 SEHNR and CDR2 FQNEAQ (reference sequence). The CDR3 runs to 14 residues. This chain's CDR3 is CASREPSVAETQYF. The CDR3 DNA reads as TGTGCCAGCAGGGAACCTAGTGTTGCGGAGACCCAGTACTTC.

The table lists this clonotype with many counts. The chain recombines TRBV29-1 with TRBJ2-5; D not resolved. The V gene lost 0 bases and the J gene lost 7 bases, with 12 bases spanning the gap. Germline V gene sequence: CDR1 SQVTM, CDR2 ANQGSEA. This CDR3 region has 13 residues. The CDR3 coding sequence is TGCAGCGTTGAAGAGGGCAGGTCGGGGACCCAGTACTTC. It codes for CSVEEGRSGTQYF.

Ten or more counts support this clonotype. This CDR3 is CSVHPGLAFSEQFF. The DNA of the CDR3 is TGCAGCGTTCACCCGGGACTAGCGTTTAGTGAGCAGTTCTTC. The chain employs TRBV29-1 and TRBJ2-1, with 10 positions matching TRBD2. Germline V lookup: CDR1 SQVTM, CDR2 ANQGSEA. The CDR3 has 14 amino acids. With V trimmed by 5 bases and J by 9 bases, 10 bases remained unmatched.

The table lists this clonotype with many counts. The chain has TRBV7-4 and TRBJ2-1; D may be TRBD2 (5 bases). This CDR3 contains 13 residues. Germline V gene lookup returns CDR1 SGHVT and CDR2 SQSDAQ. The V end lost 5 bases, the J end lost 4 bases, and 9 bases lay between the germline ends. CDR3: CASSVGDYNEQFF. Written as DNA, the CDR3 is TGTGCCAGCAGCGTCGGGGATTACAATGAGCAGTTCTTC.

This clonotype was seen a few times. V usage is TRBV11-2 and J usage is TRBJ2-1; TRBD2 is a possible D gene (6 bases). Deletions cut 1 base from V and 2 bases from J, with 9 bases between. This CDR3 comprises 15 residues. Germline-derived CDR1 and CDR2 are SGHAT and FQNNGV. CDR3 sequence (DNA): TGTGCCAGCAGCTTAGGTTGGACTACCTACAATGAGCAGTTCTTC. Translated, it gives CASSLGWTTYNEQFF.

This clonotype was picked up many times. This chain uses TRBV7-2 with TRBJ2-1; TRBD1 agrees at 8 bases. CDR1 and CDR2 from the germline V gene are SGHTA and FQGNSA. J gave up 6 bases and V 4 bases, and 5 bases lay outside the gene matches. CDR3 size: 14 residues. The CDR3 sequence is CASSSPDRGNEQFF. Here the CDR3 DNA reads TGTGCCAGCAGCTCTCCTGACAGGGGCAATGAGCAGTTCTTC.

This clonotype was picked up many times. The genes are TRBV28 and TRBJ1-2, with D unclear. The length of the CDR3 is 15 residues. V was shortened by 3 bases and J by 6 bases, with 17 bases between the two germline ends. Germline V CDR1 and CDR2: MDHEN, SYDVKM. DNA for the CDR3: TGTGCCAGCAGTTTGGTCGTCGCCGGGTCCGATGGCTACACCTTC. Protein sequence: CASSLVVAGSDGYTF.

There are many counts of this clonotype. The V and J genes are TRBV6-2 or TRBV6-3 and TRBJ2-1, with D possibly matching TRBD2 (6 bases). The CDR3 has 14 amino acids. Germline V gene data show CDR1 as MNHEY and CDR2 as SVGEGT. V lost 6 bases and J 0 bases, leaving 9 bases between the germline ends. CDR3 in DNA: TGTGCCAGCAGCGGGAGCTACTCCTACAATGAGCAGTTCTTC. Amino acids: CASSGSYSYNEQFF.

This clonotype was seen repeatedly, ten times or more. This CDR3 is CASRRGGRLDGEKLFF. The CDR3 bases are TGTGCCAGCAGACGGGGAGGACGGCTAGACGGTGAAAAACTGTTTTTT. The gene calls are TRBV6-2 or TRBV6-3 and TRBJ1-4; D ambiguous. There are 16 residues in the CDR3. Germline CDR1 and CDR2: MNHEY and SVGEGT. The V end was cut by 6 bases, the J end by 7 bases, with 21 bases between.

This clonotype occurred many times. The rearrangement links TRBV28 to TRBJ1-1, with 11 bases aligning to TRBD1. This CDR3 is 11 amino acids long. V lost 6 bases to trimming and J lost 11 bases; unmatched junction nucleotides: 2. Per the germline V gene, CDR1 is MDHEN and CDR2 is SYDVKM. CDR3 sequence: CASRDRGPAFF. The CDR3 DNA is TGTGCCAGCAGGGACAGGGGGCCGGCTTTCTTT.

This clonotype occurred many times. CDR3 sequence (DNA): TGTGCCAGCAGTATTGACACGGATAGATCACCCCTCCACTTT. Encoded protein: CASSIDTDRSPLHF. V is TRBV7-2 and J is TRBJ1-6; D not resolved. Germline V gene lookup returns CDR1 SGHTA and CDR2 FQGNSA. Between the trimmed V and J ends, which lost 6 bases and 10 bases, there was a span of 16 bases. The CDR3 covers 14 residues.

This clonotype was counted many times. This chain connects TRBV11-3 to TRBJ2-5; TRBD2 might be the D (7 bases). The CDR3 runs to 16 residues. Trimming pared 5 bases from V and 4 bases from J, leaving 20 bases between. Germline CDR1 is SGHNT and CDR2 is YENEEA. The CDR3 is CASSPESAGAGETQYF. The DNA for the CDR3 is TGTGCCAGCAGCCCGGAGAGCGCGGGGGCGGGAGAGACCCAGTACTTC.

This clonotype was seen repeatedly, ten times or more. The chain combines TRBV7-2 with TRBJ2-1, with a possible D match to TRBD1 (5 bases). Germline V gene sequence: CDR1 SGHTA, CDR2 FQGNSA. This CDR3 spans 14 amino acids. The V and J ends lost 1 base and 6 bases respectively, with 10 bases between them. CDR3: CASSLVDIPNEQFF. In DNA form, the CDR3 reads TGTGCCAGCAGCTTAGTGGACATCCCCAATGAGCAGTTCTTC.

The chain carries TRBV10-3 and TRBJ1-3; D gene uncertain. This CDR3 contains 14 residues. Trimming cost V 3 bases and J 1 base, with 7 bases left between them. The germline CDR1 and CDR2 sequences are ENHRY and SYGVKD. CDR3 region: CAISDASSGNTIYF. DNA of the CDR3: TGTGCCATCAGTGACGCAAGTTCTGGAAACACCATATATTTT.

The sample holds many counts of this clonotype. In nucleotides, the CDR3 is TGTGCCAGCAGGCCACAGGGCTGGAGCAATCAGCCCCAGCATTTT. Protein product: CASRPQGWSNQPQHF. V gene TRBV28 combines with J gene TRBJ1-5; D possibly corresponds to TRBD1 (6 bases). V shed 6 bases and J shed 1 base, with 13 bases lying between them. The CDR3 length is 15 residues. The V gene's germline CDR1 is MDHEN and CDR2 SYDVKM.

This clonotype was seen ten or more times. The chain couples TRBV29-1 to TRBJ1-3; possibly TRBD1 for D (6 bases). The CDR3 covers 14 residues. The ends were cut back, 4 bases at V and 6 bases at J, with 16 bases in the middle. Germline CDR1 and CDR2: SQVTM and ANQGSEA. CDR3 sequence reads: CSVVAEDSLNTIYF. CDR3 DNA: TGCAGCGTTGTTGCGGAGGACAGCTTAAACACCATATATTTT.

This clonotype came up many times. This chain joins TRBV7-4 and TRBJ1-5, with 9 positions matching TRBD1. Losses at the gene ends were 1 base for V and 4 bases for J; bases not matched to a gene: 2. CDR1 SGHVT and CDR2 SQSDAQ come from the germline V gene. The CDR3 length is 15 residues. DNA for the CDR3: TGTGCCAGCAGCTTAGGGACAGGGGTTAATCAGCCCCAGCATTTT. This sequence encodes CASSLGTGVNQPQHF. Using reference TRBV7-4 and TRBJ1-5 for the parts outside the CDR3, the full variable domain is GAGVSQSPRYKVAKRGRDVALRCDSISGHVTLYWYRQTLGQGSEVLTYSQSDAQRDKSGRPSGRFSAERPERSVSTLKIQRTEQGDSAVYLCASSLGTGVNQPQHFGDGTRLSIL.

The sample holds many counts of this clonotype. This sequence joins TRBV7-2 and TRBJ1-5; maybe TRBD1 (6 bases). The CDR3 covers 17 residues. The V gene's germline CDR1 is SGHTA and CDR2 FQGNSA. V lost 1 base and J lost 3, with 16 bases in between. The CDR3 here is CASSLDQGPLDNQPQHF. CDR3 nucleotide sequence: TGTGCCAGCAGCTTAGATCAGGGGCCCCTTGACAATCAGCCCCAGCATTTT.

This clonotype was observed many times. The CDR3 DNA follows: TGTGCCAGCAGCACCTATAGCGGGGGGGCAACAGATACGCAGTATTTT. It specifies CASSTYSGGATDTQYF. This chain joins TRBV7-2 and TRBJ2-3; 11 bases align to TRBD2. The CDR3 contains 16 residues. V was clipped by 5 bases and J by 3 bases; unmatched bases: 7. Germline V gene data show CDR1 as SGHTA and CDR2 as FQGNSA.

This clonotype was observed at least ten times. V gene TRBV7-9 combines with J gene TRBJ2-1; D possibly corresponds to TRBD1 (6 bases). CDR1 and CDR2 from the germline V gene are SEHNR and FQNEAQ (reference sequence). The CDR3 has 12 residues. The V gene lost 4 bases and the J gene lost 7 bases, with 8 bases spanning the gap. The CDR3 reads CASSSGENEQFF. The CDR3 DNA is TGTGCCAGCAGCTCAGGGGAGAATGAGCAGTTCTTC.

At least ten counts were recorded for this clonotype. This sequence joins TRBV7-2 and TRBJ1-6; no clear D. This CDR3 is 13 amino acids long. Per the germline V gene, CDR1 is SGHTA and CDR2 is FQGNSA. Trimming removed 0 bases from V and 6 bases from J, with 3 bases in between. The CDR3 DNA reads TGTGCCAGCAGCTTAGCGGGTAATTCACCCCTCCACTTT. The encoded protein is CASSLAGNSPLHF.

This clonotype was observed many times. The chain employs TRBV7-2 and TRBJ2-3; unclear D gene. This CDR3 comprises 16 residues. V shed 5 bases and J shed 3 bases, with 18 bases lying between them. Per germline, CDR1 SGHTA and CDR2 FQGNSA. DNA of the CDR3: TGTGCCAGCAGCACTGGGATGGGGAAGAGAACAGATACGCAGTATTTT. Residues: CASSTGMGKRTDTQYF.

This clonotype was counted between two and nine times. The chain recombines TRBV7-2 with TRBJ1-4; D remains ambiguous. The germline V gene has CDR1 SGHTA and CDR2 FQGNSA. There are 13 residues in the CDR3. The V end was cut by 3 bases, the J end by 3 bases, with 5 bases between. The CDR3 DNA follows: TGTGCCAGCAGCTTCGAGCCTAATGAAAAACTGTTTTTT. This encodes CASSFEPNEKLFF.

This clonotype was picked up many times. V gene TRBV7-8 combines with J gene TRBJ2-2; D is uncertain. Germline-derived CDR1 and CDR2 are SGHVS and FQNEAQ. V was clipped by 0 bases and J by 8 bases, with 4 bases between them. The CDR3 extends over 12 amino acids. CDR3 region: CASSLAGGELFF. The CDR3 region has the DNA TGTGCCAGCAGCTTAGCGGGAGGGGAGCTGTTTTTT.

In its sample, this clonotype was seen many times. Written as DNA, the CDR3 is TGTGCCAGCAGTTGGACGGAGAACACTGAAGCTTTCTTT. Translating it yields CASSWTENTEAFF. The chain combines TRBV6-6 with TRBJ1-1; D is ambiguous. The CDR3 consists of 13 residues. The V and J ends lost 4 bases and 1 base respectively, with 7 bases between them. In germline, CDR1 is MNHNY, CDR2 SVGAGI (reference sequence).

This clonotype came up many times. The CDR3, as DNA: TGTGCCAGCAGCTGGGGAAGGACTAGCGGTTACAATGAGCAGTTCTTC. Encoded protein: CASSWGRTSGYNEQFF. The genes are TRBV11-2 and TRBJ2-1; 10 bases are a match to TRBD2. V lost 4 bases and J lost 4; bases outside the gene matches: 7. The CDR3 spans 16 residues. In germline, CDR1 is SGHAT, CDR2 FQNNGV.

In its sample, this clonotype was seen many times. V gene TRBV7-2 combines with J gene TRBJ2-3, with TRBD2 matching 12 bases. Germline CDR1 SGHTA, CDR2 FQGNSA. This CDR3 has 16 residues. V was pared by 0 bases and J by 9 bases, with 7 bases of the junction left unmatched. CDR3 sequence (DNA): TGTGCCAGCAGCTTAGCGGAAGTCCTAGCGGGAGGGACGCAGTATTTT. It encodes CASSLAEVLAGGTQYF.